This T cell receptor (beta chain) comes out of a study of blood T cell repertoires in COVID-19. Study background: Samples came from the United States, Italy and Spain, spanning acute and convalescent COVID-19. PBMCs, B-cell-depleted T cells, or T cells were the source of the cDNA or gDNA that made up the material.

The V gene's germline CDR1 is SGHTA and CDR2 FQGNSA. V was shortened by 5 bases and J by 0 bases, with 11 bases between the two germline ends. The CDR3 sequence is 15 residues long. Authors' processing steps: Estimation of nucleated cell counts relied on the amplification of reference gene primers. The repertoire was sequenced with immunoSEQ multiplex PCR; TCRdb's copy has only in-frame clones and lacks some. V and J calls and clone size come straight from that table; D and trimming were deduced from the DNA. The data contain 45,000 to 65,000 clones, about 90% of them singletons. The clonotype originates from an elderly man in a cohort sampled during active COVID-19. This rearrangement joins TRBV7-2 to TRBJ1-5; the D gene is possibly TRBD1 (5 bases). The sequenced sample consisted of peripheral blood. The CDR3 sequence is CASSGEGLSNQPQHF. Here the CDR3 DNA reads TGTGCCAGCAGCGGAGAGGGACTTAGCAATCAGCCCCAGCATTTT.